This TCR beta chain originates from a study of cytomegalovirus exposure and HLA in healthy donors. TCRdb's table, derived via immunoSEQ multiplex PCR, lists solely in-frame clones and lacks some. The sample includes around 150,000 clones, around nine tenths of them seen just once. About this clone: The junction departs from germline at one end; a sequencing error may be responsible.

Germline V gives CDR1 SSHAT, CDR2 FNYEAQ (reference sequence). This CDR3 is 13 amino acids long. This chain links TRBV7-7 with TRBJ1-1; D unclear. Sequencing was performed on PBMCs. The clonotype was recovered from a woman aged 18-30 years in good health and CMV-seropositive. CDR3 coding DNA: TGTGCTAGCAGCTTATGGCAAAACACTGAAGCTTTCTTT. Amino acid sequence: CASSLWQNTEAFF.